What follows describes a single T cell receptor beta chain. Antigen: not known. Assay used: immunoSEQ multiplex PCR; TCRdb lists only in-frame clones, some missing. The data contain around 95,000 clones, around nine tenths of them seen just once; the ten biggest clones take up around 1.7%. Trimming stripped 6 bases from V and 3 bases from J, with 18 bases between. This CDR3 has 16 residues. Germline V CDR1 and CDR2: MGHDK, SYGVNS. The sample is drawn from a study of T cell responses to AZD1222 COVID-19 vaccine. Study-level points and caveats: Clonal diversity was possibly underestimated, and white British individuals and females predominated among donors. Spike-specific TCR breadth and depth rose after two AZD1222 doses.

This receptor was obtained from an adult in good health. Sequencing was performed on peripheral blood, taken on day 0 of AZD1222 vaccination. The chain links TRBV25-1 to TRBJ2-1, with a possible D match to TRBD2 (7 bases). The CDR3 DNA sequence: TGTGCCAGCAGGGGGGAGGGGGTTTTCTTCTACAATGAGCAGTTCTTC. This translates into CASRGEGVFFYNEQFF.